The sequence of this TCR beta chain was determined in a study of cytomegalovirus exposure and HLA in healthy donors listed by TCRdb under 2017. At the level of the whole study: An earlier analysis of several hundred of the donors reported 250 to 350 Gb of sequence data and roughly 100 million unique TCR beta sequences from some 180 million T cells. An early release covering more than 500 HLA-typed donors comprised about 310 gigabases of sequencing data and roughly 85 million unique TCR sequences. The genetic ancestry cluster associated with self-reported Caucasian donors included 81% of the 398 genotyped donors. The study aimed to test whether cataloging public T cell receptors could reveal signatures of past pathogen exposure. The T cell repertoires of 550 to 850 subjects were profiled by immunosequencing and related to cytomegalovirus serostatus. Along with the roughly 710-subject first cohort, a separate validation cohort of 120 different subjects was used. High-throughput TCR immunosequencing, statistical association of individual TCRs with disease status, and machine learning were combined to predict cytomegalovirus infection status. In a later analysis, previously published TCR beta repertoires from 666 donors were re-analyzed and high-resolution HLA genotyping was added so that TCR occurrence patterns could be studied. Rather than drawing on any new phenotypic data, the later analysis identified candidate immune exposures from TCR beta sequences and the way those sequences occurred across donors. To decide whether each TCR beta V gene segment behaved as functional or pseudogenic, an earlier analysis of 587 of the donors relied on high-throughput TCR beta sequencing. Alongside the repertoire data, information on donor age, sex, ethnicity and CMV serostatus was compiled. Genome-wide SNP genotypes for about 65% of the 666 donors were used in a later genetic analysis, which treated that subset as a discovery cohort. All discovery cohort repertoires had been generated on a single sequencing platform. Class I and class II HLA loci were covered by the typing at four-digit resolution. The number of typed donors differed by locus: about 620-640 for A, B, C, DRB1 and DQB1; about 520 for DQA1; fewer than 610 for DPA1; and roughly 450 for DPB1. Roughly 5 DR-DQ haplotypes were treated as single units for association and clustering because of strong linkage in the cohort. On average, about 240,000 unique TCR beta nucleotide sequences were sequenced per donor among a few hundred genotyped donors of the cohort, with roughly 20% of those sequences being non-productive.

The cohort comprised fewer than 700 healthy bone marrow donors. At the time of sampling, all cohort members were nominally healthy, though unrecorded immune exposures were likely present. The donor was CMV seropositive and belonged to the group of a few hundred seropositive cohort members. Each donor provided a peripheral blood sample, and peripheral blood mononuclear cells were used for TCR beta sequencing. Genomic DNA extraction from the blood cell samples was performed with the Qiagen DNeasy Blood Extraction Kit. Paper-wide results and their limitations: Linkage disequilibrium might explain the correlated functional status among segregating V segments, but an unknown experimental factor could not be excluded. The only immune exposure information available for the cohort was CMV serostatus. Most CMV-associated TCR beta chains appeared to be HLA-restricted in a later analysis, and the HLA associations seemed to be driven largely by CMV exposure. Strong co-occurrence of HLA alleles, especially DR and DQ, made assigning TCR associations to individual alleles difficult. According to the authors, the approach could potentially be generalized to other disease states and immunological phenotypes. A further reported finding was that TCR beta sequences accurately predicted the HLA-A and HLA-B alleles for most subjects in the first cohort. In a later analysis, some 18,000 TCR beta sequences were associated with specific HLA alleles at a false discovery rate of 0.05. According to a later genetic analysis, donors in an Asian-associated ancestry cluster had fewer N-insertions in productive TCRs than the approximately 630-donor mean. In a later analysis, HLA-associated TCR beta chains showed more clonal expansion and lower generation probabilities than non-associated chains that were equally common. According to a later analysis, parvovirus B19, influenza, CMV and Epstein-Barr virus appeared linked to several top co-occurrence clusters. In both the original and validation cohorts, the classifier was reported to diagnose cytomegalovirus status with high specificity and sensitivity. In the study, 164 TCR beta chains were listed as associated with cytomegalovirus. HLA typing was unavailable for some donors at each locus, so association tests used only the typed subset. A later analysis found that TCR association rates varied across HLA loci, with DRB1 alleles showing the most associated TCRs and HLA-C alleles the fewest. Most TCR sequences were observed very rarely across donors, whereas some public TCRs were present in many individuals. In vitro tests confirmed that three of the cytomegalovirus-associated TCR beta chains recognize cytomegalovirus antigens. Because counts were too low, some 17 rarely observed V segments, including chromosome 9 orphons, were excluded from the earlier analysis of roughly 580 of the donors. Presence/absence analyses assumed roughly uniform sequencing depth across donors, an assumption that may not hold. A cluster of highly shared sequence variants was judged likely to represent a technical artifact of the sequencing pipeline. V-gene and J-gene trimming of TCR beta chains was associated with a missense DCLRE1C variant in a later genetic analysis, and the association was replicated in an independent cohort. Only TCR beta chains were sequenced in this cohort, and the absence of alpha or paired-chain data limited detectable features. Some IMGT-functional V segments, including TRBV6-2 and TRBV6-3, could not be distinguished by the 87-base-pair reads and were therefore excluded. An earlier analysis of around 540 of the donors showed that most TCR beta V segments appeared in productive rearrangements either about 90% or about 30% of the time, which broadly matched IMGT annotations.

Receptor amplification or capture employed the immunoSEQ multiplex PCR assay. A mixture of 60 forward primers for TCR Vbeta segments and 13 reverse primers for TCR Jbeta segments was used in the multiplex PCR. A multiplex PCR assay on genomic DNA amplified the CDR3 region of rearranged TCR beta genes. On the Illumina HiSeq System, the amplified TCR beta libraries were sequenced as 87-base-pair reads. The paper's data handling went like this. In a later analysis, 70 million to 95 million unique TCR beta chains were counted across the approximately 620 repertoires, and roughly 11 million of these chains were shared by at least two donors. Raw reads were error-corrected and collapsed into unique sequences by a nearest-neighbor algorithm in which closely related sequences were merged to remove PCR and sequencing errors. Alignment of CDR3 sequences to IMGT reference sequences was used to assign V, D and J gene segments. Each retained sequence needed at least a six-nucleotide match to both a V gene segment and a J gene segment. Rearrangements were called productive when the CDR3 lacked stop codons and stayed in frame with V and J; all others were non-productive. Following IMGT convention, CDR3 was defined as the stretch from the second conserved V-encoded cysteine up to the conserved J-encoded phenylalanine. In an earlier analysis of 587 of the donors, sequences lacking an unambiguous match to a single V gene segment were excluded. In an earlier analysis of some 590 of the donors, V segments were called functional above 56.7% productive rearrangements and were called segregating when the between-donor standard deviation exceeded 5%. A statistical classification framework was developed to diagnose cytomegalovirus status using the catalog of TCR beta chain sequences. A later analysis assigned V and J genes by comparing TCR nucleotide sequences with IMGT/GENE-DB human TR gene sequences. In a later analysis, CDR3 sequences and most-parsimonious VDJ recombination scenarios were assigned using the TCRdist pipeline. A later analysis defined each TCR beta chain by its CDR3 amino acid sequence plus V-gene family, and excluded reads lacking a unique V-gene family. A later analysis removed roughly 590 highly shared, low-generation-probability nucleotide sequences to deal with suspected cross-contamination and a sequencing artifact. In a later analysis, a clonal expansion index was calculated for each public chain from normalized within-repertoire ranks of inferred template counts. In a later analysis, generation probabilities were computed using a VDJ recombination model fitted to out-of-frame rearrangements, and the results were checked against IGoR. Hypergeometric tests were used in a later analysis to score TCR-TCR, TCR-HLA and TCR-CMV co-occurrence, with a repertoire-size bias correction applied to the TCR pairs. A later analysis estimated false discovery rates by permuting HLA or CMV assignments 20 times. A later analysis grouped co-occurring TCRs with DBSCAN, adding TCRdist sequence similarity when clustering within HLA-allele-positive subsets. For co-occurrence clustering, repertoires with fewer than 30,000 or more than 120,000 public chains were excluded, along with five repertoires with anomalous nucleotide sharing. TCRdb provides this immuneACCESS table in a form limited to in-frame rearrangements. Some clones are lacking; in checked studies, under half of them reflect an unresolved V gene, and why the rest are absent is not known. V, J and clone size are taken as reported in that table, and D and trimming were inferred from the DNA itself. The table for this sample records more than 50,000 clones. The ten largest account for roughly 12% of the sample.

Looking up the germline V gene yields CDR1 SNHLY and CDR2 FYNNEI. The CDR3 has 10 amino acids, counting the end cysteine and phenylalanine. Here the CDR3 DNA is all that survives: 30 bases in frame from base 1. V is pared back by 10 bases and J by 3 bases, with 7 bases lying between the germline termini. Regarding this clone: The antigen it recognizes is unknown.

The chain joins TRBV2 to TRBJ2-7, with no reliable assignment of the D segment. Material: PBMCs. The source of this sequence is a man between 18 and 35 years old in good health and CMV-seropositive. Here the CDR3 is given as CAIVNYEQYF. In nucleotide form, the sequence is TGTGCCATTGTAAACTACGAGCAGTACTTC.